A selection of T cell receptor beta chains follows, all from one sample in a study of beta chain features in type 1 diabetes. Produced via immunoSEQ multiplex PCR; TCRdb's table is partial and in-frame only. The sample contains 250,000 to 300,000 clones, around 24% of which appear only once. The sequenced sample was naive CD4+ T cells from blood. The receptors here all came from a woman aged 25 to 45 with type 1 diabetes. Both conserved end residues are part of each CDR3. Fields, in order: V gene, J gene, clone size, CDR3 protein. The size entry is marked missing in some rows and otherwise reads once, few, many or a size class.

TRBV5-6,TRBJ2-4,few,CASSLGLRENIQYF
TRBV6-6,TRBJ2-7,few,CASRRTRDIYEQYF
TRBV9,TRBJ2-3,NA,CASSVAGGLTDTQYF
TRBV27,TRBJ1-2,NA,CASSLTRVNYGYTF
TRBV11-2,TRBJ2-1,NA,CASSRTIAGGQEQFF
TRBV9,TRBJ2-3,few,CASSVALAGGGVGDTQYF
TRBV6-4,TRBJ2-3,NA,CASSDQGTDTQYF
TRBV7-9,TRBJ2-5,NA,CASSLAGGETQYF
TRBV28,TRBJ2-4,few,CASSSTGEGNIQYF
TRBV18,TRBJ2-1,NA,CASSGTRTYNEQFF
TRBV11-2,TRBJ2-1,NA,CASSLIAGGMNEQFF
TRBV30,TRBJ2-3,few,CAWRVAGSTDTQYF
TRBV23-1,TRBJ1-2,NA,CASSQVDRGDGYTF
TRBV2,TRBJ2-7,NA,CASSLQGVDEQYF
TRBV30,TRBJ2-5,NA,CAWSVLRPTSGRAGETQYF
TRBV29-1,TRBJ1-5,few,CSVAEGVSNQPQHF
TRBV28,TRBJ1-3,NA,CASSLPGDTIYF
TRBV28,TRBJ2-7,NA,CASSKGDRSWPYEQYF
TRBV7-9,TRBJ2-1,NA,CASSLGGRDNEQFF
TRBV6-5,TRBJ1-5,NA,CASSYSLRDQPQHF
TRBV2,TRBJ2-2,NA,CASTPIEGGTGELFF
TRBV9,TRBJ2-1,NA,CASSVAGDPAYNEQFF
TRBV19,TRBJ2-3,NA,CASTPRLQGTDTQYF
TRBV9,TRBJ2-1,NA,CASSPEGLAGVPYNEQFF
TRBV5-1,TRBJ2-7,NA,CASSLPGSLGGTYEQYF
TRBV4-1,TRBJ2-5,once,CASSQFPGNQETQYF
TRBV5-1,TRBJ2-7,NA,CASSLDGYEQYF
TRBV29-1,TRBJ1-4,few,CSGHTGGEKLFF
TRBV7-2,TRBJ2-2,few,CASRAPGLAGSGELFF
TRBV1,TRBJ1-2,few,CTSSHRQALGYTF
TRBV6-6,TRBJ2-5,few,CASSYGGESGETQYF
TRBV29-1,TRBJ2-7,few,CSAEGLAGGSSYEQYF
TRBV28,TRBJ1-2,NA,CASSPGDGYTF
TRBV11-2,TRBJ1-2,NA,CASSVAGGGYYGYTF
TRBV7-3,TRBJ2-2,NA,CASSRQLGPGELFF
TRBV14,TRBJ2-1,NA,CASSLNRADEQFF
TRBV29-1,TRBJ1-5,NA,CSVEVVGESNQPQHF
TRBV5-4,TRBJ1-5,few,CASSFLPRQDSNQPQHF
TRBV7-3,TRBJ1-1,few,CASSSAGLQYTEAFF
TRBV5-1,NA,NA,CASSGQSYEQYF
TRBV7-9,TRBJ1-2,NA,CASSMGPYGYTF
TRBV30,TRBJ2-7,NA,CAWSESGPYEQYF
TRBV18,TRBJ2-7,NA,CASSPPSGSWEQYF
TRBV5-4,TRBJ1-2,NA,CASSLAGIHGYTF
TRBV28,TRBJ2-3,NA,CASRARGQGNHDTQYF
TRBV30,TRBJ1-1,NA,CAWSVLDREVVAFF
TRBV11-3,TRBJ2-5,once,CASSGLAGDEETQYF
TRBV4-1,TRBJ2-3,few,CASKTASTDTQYF
TRBV4-2,TRBJ2-7,few,CASSQVGQSYEQYF
TRBV28,TRBJ1-2,NA,CASSLGGYRWGYTF
TRBV15,TRBJ1-2,NA,CATSRDTYGYTF
TRBV5-6,TRBJ2-7,NA,CASSLVLAREQYF
TRBV5-1,TRBJ2-1,few,CASSPSGRTYNEQFF
TRBV2,TRBJ2-2,NA,CASKTENTGELFF
TRBV6-5,TRBJ2-1,few,CAGKRDPNTDEQFF
TRBV2,TRBJ2-3,once,CASRDRSSTDTQYF
TRBV5-4,TRBJ2-6,NA,CASSSDRLSGVLTF
TRBV25-1,TRBJ2-1,few,CASTTREGRGLSYNEQFF